The source of this T cell receptor beta chain is a study of memory CD8 T cells in hepatitis C reinfection. On the study more broadly: HCV reinfection meant a positive HCV RNA test after two negative tests at least 60 days apart. Between 3 and 8 weeks after reinfection detection, peak samples were drawn.

The CDR3 has 15 amino acids. V gave up 3 bases and J gave up 3 bases, with 13 bases separating them. Germline V gives CDR1 SNHLY, CDR2 FYNNEI. Noted time point: peak reinfection, 3 to 8 weeks after reinfection detection. The sorted cells went straight to TCR sequencing with no prior in vitro expansion. Donors were people who inject drugs in the Montreal HEPCO cohort. Sequencing used immunoSEQ multiplex PCR; TCRdb keeps in-frame clones, though not all of them. Here the sample spans more than 35,000 clones, 85% to 90% being singletons. Specimen: naive CD8+ T cells sorted from blood. This chain joins TRBV2 and TRBJ2-3, with D perhaps TRBD2 (6 bases). The sequence was collected from a man between 18 and 35 years old with hepatitis C virus infection. This CDR3 reads CASSDGGTATDTQYF. CDR3 DNA sequence: TGTGCCAGCAGTGATGGGGGGACGGCGACAGATACGCAGTATTTT. Full variable domain (outside the CDR3, taken from reference TRBV2 and TRBJ2-3): EPEVTQTPSHQVTQMGQEVILRCVPISNHLYFYWYRQILGQKVEFLVSFYNNEISEKSEIFDDQFSVERPDGSNFTLKIRSTKLEDSAMYFCASSDGGTATDTQYFGPGTRLTVL.